This entry lists 14 T cell receptor beta chains sequenced from one sample in a study of T-cell reconstitution after alpha-beta-depleted transplantation in children. A library of TCRbeta sequences, prepared with unique molecular identifiers, was generated. TCRdb re-called the PCR reads with MiXCR, one entry per CDR3 protein. The table lists about 240,000 distinct CDR3 sequences, around 13% of them singletons. The input for sequencing was PBMCs from the stem cell graft donor, taken from the stem cell graft. All receptors derive from a human donor who donated a stem cell graft to a child with acute lymphoblastic leukemia.

The sample holds many counts of this clonotype. This chain connects TRBV28 to TRBJ2-3; a possible D gene is TRBD2 (5 bases). CDR1 MDHEN and CDR2 SYDVKM come from the germline V gene. V lost 6 bases and J 6 bases, leaving 22 bases between the germline ends. The CDR3 loop spans 16 amino acids. The CDR3 coding sequence is TGTGCCAGCAGGCTACGGGGTCTCTCCCTTCAGGATACGCAGTATTTT. Protein sequence: CASRLRGLSLQDTQYF.

There are many counts of this clonotype. The chain is built from TRBV7-2 and TRBJ1-1, with a tentative D call TRBD1 (6 bases). Trimming cost V 1 base and J 5 bases, with 14 bases left between them. CDR3 length: 15 residues. CDR1 is SGHTA, CDR2 FQGNSA, per germline. The DNA for the CDR3 is TGTGCCAGCAGCTTAGGGGGGAGGGGGTTGACTGAAGCTTTCTTT. It translates to CASSLGGRGLTEAFF. The full variable domain, in which reference TRBV7-2 and TRBJ1-1 provide the parts outside the CDR3, is GAGVSQSPSNKVTEKGKDVELRCDPISGHTALYWYRQSLGQGLEFLIYFQGNSAPDKSGLPSDRFSAERTGGSVSTLTIQRTQQEDSAVYLCASSLGGRGLTEAFFGQGTRLTVV.

This clonotype was counted at least ten times. The chain has TRBV28 and TRBJ2-7; D is perhaps TRBD1 (5 bases). Germline V CDR1 and CDR2: MDHEN, SYDVKM. The CDR3 has 14 amino acids. Trimming cost V 3 bases and J 2 bases, with 11 bases left between them. The CDR3 region is CASSLADRAYEQYF. DNA for the CDR3: TGTGCCAGCAGTTTGGCCGACAGAGCCTACGAGCAGTACTTC.

The V call is TRBV7-2, the J call TRBJ2-1; a weak D match, TRBD2 (6 bases). V was trimmed by 6 bases and J by 5 bases, leaving 17 bases between them. Looked up from germline, CDR1 is SGHTA and CDR2 is FQGNSA. The CDR3 has 15 residues. CDR3 sequence: CASRLAGSPNNEQFF. The CDR3 DNA reads TGTGCCAGCAGACTAGCAGGGAGCCCCAACAATGAGCAGTTCTTC.

This clonotype was picked up many times. The chain couples TRBV5-1 to TRBJ1-5; unclear D gene. Germline V gene data show CDR1 as SGHRS and CDR2 as YFSETQ. This CDR3 is built from 16 residues. Trimming removed 0 bases at V and 7 bases at J, with 17 bases between. The CDR3 loop reads CASSLDPSGVGQPQHF. CDR3 in DNA: TGCGCCAGCAGCTTGGATCCCAGTGGGGTAGGACAGCCCCAGCATTTT. Drawing the rest from reference TRBV5-1 and TRBJ1-5, the complete variable domain is KAGVTQTPRYLIKTRGQQVTLSCSPISGHRSVSWYQQTPGQGLQFLFEYFSETQRNKGNFPGRFSGRQFSNSRSEMNVSTLELGDSALYLCASSLDPSGVGQPQHFGDGTRLSIL.

The CDR3 DNA is TGTGCCAGCAGTTCCACCGACAGGGCCCCTCTTAGCACAGATACGCAGTATTTT. Residues: CASSSTDRAPLSTDTQYF. The gene calls are TRBV11-2 and TRBJ2-3, with 7 bases lining up with TRBD1. Germline V gene sequence: CDR1 SGHAT, CDR2 FQNNGV. The V gene end was trimmed by 6 bases and the J gene end by 0 bases; junction bases not matched to a gene: 15. The CDR3 contains 18 residues.

This clonotype showed up many times. This rearrangement joins TRBV5-1 to TRBJ2-5, with D hard to call. The germline V gene encodes CDR1 SGHRS and CDR2 YFSETQ. The ends were cut back, 1 base at V and 2 bases at J, with 6 bases in the middle. This CDR3 spans 13 amino acids. The CDR3 is CASSLFSQETQYF. DNA for the CDR3: TGCGCCAGCAGCTTGTTCTCACAAGAGACCCAGTACTTC.

This clonotype was picked up many times. The V and J genes are TRBV6-6 and TRBJ1-1; D is unclear. V was shortened by 6 bases and J by 3 bases, with 8 bases between the two germline ends. Per germline, CDR1 MNHNY and CDR2 SVGAGI (reference sequence). The CDR3 spans 12 residues. The CDR3 DNA is TGTGCCAGCAGCACCTGGGACACTGAAGCTTTCTTT. It encodes CASSTWDTEAFF.

This clonotype was picked up many times. This chain links TRBV28 with TRBJ2-6; D ambiguous. This CDR3 has 16 amino acids. Germline-derived CDR1 and CDR2 are MDHEN and SYDVKM. Trimming shortened V by 6 bases and J by 0 bases, and 12 bases separated the two germline ends. DNA of the CDR3: TGTGCCAGCAGCGGAACCTCATACTCTGGGGCCAACGTCCTGACTTTC. Its protein is CASSGTSYSGANVLTF.

In its sample, this clonotype was seen many times. This sequence joins TRBV4-3 and TRBJ2-2, with 7 positions matching TRBD1. This CDR3 is built from 18 residues. Per the germline V gene, CDR1 is LGHNA and CDR2 is YSLEER. The V and J ends lost 1 base and 1 base, in that order; junction bases with no gene match: 9. The CDR3 DNA reads TGCGCCAGCAGCCAAGCAGAATACAGGGGTTTGAACACCGGGGAGCTGTTTTTT. Translated: CASSQAEYRGLNTGELFF.

In this sample, this clonotype turned up many times. V gene TRBV24-1 combines with J gene TRBJ2-7, with 9 bases fitting TRBD2. The V gene end was trimmed by 4 bases and the J gene end by 4 bases; junction bases not matched to a gene: 4. The CDR3 totals 14 residues. Germline lookup yields CDR1 KGHDR and CDR2 SFDVKD. The CDR3 loop is CATSDSTSGYEQYF. The DNA for the CDR3 is TGTGCCACCAGTGACTCGACTAGCGGTTACGAGCAGTACTTC.

This clonotype was seen at least ten times. The CDR3 DNA reads TGTGCCAGCAGTCCGGGTCCATCTTCAGAGACCCAGTACTTC. Translation gives CASSPGPSSETQYF. V and J are TRBV12-3 or TRBV12-4 and TRBJ2-5; no clear D gene. The CDR3 spans 14 residues. V gave up 5 bases and J gave up 4 bases, with 14 bases separating them.

This clonotype was found many times. The CDR3 loop reads CASSSPGQGDEQYF. The DNA for the CDR3 is TGTGCCAGCAGTTCACCGGGACAGGGGGACGAGCAGTACTTC. The J gene is TRBJ2-7, the V gene TRBV28, with 11 nucleotides matching TRBD1. CDR1 MDHEN and CDR2 SYDVKM come from the germline V gene. Trimming removed 4 bases from V and 5 bases from J; junction bases left unmatched: 4. The CDR3 runs 14 residues.

There are many counts of this clonotype. The chain combines TRBV11-2 with TRBJ1-6, with TRBD1 as a possible D gene (6 bases). The V gene's germline CDR1 is SGHAT and CDR2 FQNNGV. The CDR3 runs 13 residues. V was cut by 0 bases and J by 9 bases, with 6 bases left in between. In DNA form, the CDR3 reads TGTGCCAGCAGCTTAGACAGGGGTTCACCCCTCCACTTT. Residues: CASSLDRGSPLHF.